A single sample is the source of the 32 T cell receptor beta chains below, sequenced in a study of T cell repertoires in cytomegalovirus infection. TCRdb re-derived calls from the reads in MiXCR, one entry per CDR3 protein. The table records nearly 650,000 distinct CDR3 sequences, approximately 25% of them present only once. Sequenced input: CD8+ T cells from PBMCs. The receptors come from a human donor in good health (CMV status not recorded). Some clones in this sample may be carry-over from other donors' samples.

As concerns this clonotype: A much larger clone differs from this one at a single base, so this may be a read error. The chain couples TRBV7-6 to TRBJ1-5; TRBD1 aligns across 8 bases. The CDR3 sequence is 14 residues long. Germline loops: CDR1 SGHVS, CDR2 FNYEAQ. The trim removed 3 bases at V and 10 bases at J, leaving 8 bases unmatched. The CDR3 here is CASSFGDRKIPQHF. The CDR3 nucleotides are TGTGCCAGCAGCTTTGGGGACAGGAAGATTCCCCAGCATTTT.

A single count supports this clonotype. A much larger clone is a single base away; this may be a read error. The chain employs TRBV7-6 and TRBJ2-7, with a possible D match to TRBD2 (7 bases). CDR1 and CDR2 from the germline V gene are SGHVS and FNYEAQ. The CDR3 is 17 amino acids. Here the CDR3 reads CASSFRGGQVPTYERYF. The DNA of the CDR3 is TGTGCCAGCAGCTTTAGGGGGGGGCAGGTACCTACCTACGAGCGGTACTTC.

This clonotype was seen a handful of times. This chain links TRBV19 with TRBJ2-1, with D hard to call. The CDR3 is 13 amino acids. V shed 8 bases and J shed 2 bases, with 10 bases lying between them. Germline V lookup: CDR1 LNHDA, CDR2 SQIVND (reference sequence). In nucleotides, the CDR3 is TGTGCCAGTGCGGTTAACCCCTACAATGAGCAGTTCTTC. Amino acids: CASAVNPYNEQFF.

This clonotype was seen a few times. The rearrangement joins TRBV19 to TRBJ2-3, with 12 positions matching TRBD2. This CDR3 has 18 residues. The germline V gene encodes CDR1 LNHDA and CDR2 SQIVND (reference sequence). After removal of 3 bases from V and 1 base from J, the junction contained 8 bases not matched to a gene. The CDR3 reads CASSMASGGARGTDTQYF. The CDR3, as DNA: TGTGCCAGTAGTATGGCTAGCGGGGGGGCTCGGGGCACAGATACGCAGTATTTT.

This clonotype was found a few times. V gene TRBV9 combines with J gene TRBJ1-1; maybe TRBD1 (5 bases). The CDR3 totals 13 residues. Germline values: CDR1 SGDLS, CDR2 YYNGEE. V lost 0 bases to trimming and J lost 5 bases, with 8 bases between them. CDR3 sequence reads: CASSVGGKTEAFF. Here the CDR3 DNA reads TGTGCCAGCAGCGTAGGGGGGAAAACTGAAGCTTTCTTT. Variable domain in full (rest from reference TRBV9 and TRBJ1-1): DSGVTQTPKHLITATGQRVTLRCSPRSGDLSVYWYQQSLDQGLQFLIQYYNGEERAKGNILERFSAQQFPDLHSELNLSSLELGDSALYFCASSVGGKTEAFFGQGTRLTVV.

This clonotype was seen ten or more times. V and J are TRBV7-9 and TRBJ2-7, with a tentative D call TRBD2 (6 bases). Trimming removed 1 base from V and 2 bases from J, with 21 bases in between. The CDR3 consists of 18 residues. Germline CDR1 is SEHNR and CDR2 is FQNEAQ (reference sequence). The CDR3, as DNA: TGTGCCAGCAGCTTAGTAGGCGGGGCCTACGACTTCGCCTACGAGCAGTACTTC. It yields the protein CASSLVGGAYDFAYEQYF.

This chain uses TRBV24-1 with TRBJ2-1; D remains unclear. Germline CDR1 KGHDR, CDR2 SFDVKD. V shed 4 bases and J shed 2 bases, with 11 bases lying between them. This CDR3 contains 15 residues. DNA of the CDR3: TGTGCCACCAGTGACCCGTCCGGTCCCTACAATGAGCAGTTCTTC. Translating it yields CATSDPSGPYNEQFF.

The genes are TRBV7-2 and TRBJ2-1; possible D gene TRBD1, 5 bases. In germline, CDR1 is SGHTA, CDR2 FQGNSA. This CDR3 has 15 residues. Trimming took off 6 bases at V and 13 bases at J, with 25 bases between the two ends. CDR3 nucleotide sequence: TGTGCCAGCAGTTTTACAGGTCCCCCGGGTTCTGAACAGTTCTTC. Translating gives CASSFTGPPGSEQFF.

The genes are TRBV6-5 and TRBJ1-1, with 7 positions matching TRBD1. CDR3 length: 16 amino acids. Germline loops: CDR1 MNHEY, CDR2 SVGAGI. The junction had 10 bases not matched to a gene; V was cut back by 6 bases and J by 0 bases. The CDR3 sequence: CASSRDSLRMNTEAFF. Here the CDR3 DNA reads TGTGCCAGCAGCCGGGACAGCCTAAGAATGAACACTGAAGCTTTCTTT.

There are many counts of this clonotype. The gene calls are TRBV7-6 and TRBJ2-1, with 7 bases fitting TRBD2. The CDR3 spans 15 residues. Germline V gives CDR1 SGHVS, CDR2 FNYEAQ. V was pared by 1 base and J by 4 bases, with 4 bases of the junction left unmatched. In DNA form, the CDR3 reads TGTGCCAGCAGCTTAGTTCGGGGGGATTACAATGAGCAGTTCTTC. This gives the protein CASSLVRGDYNEQFF.

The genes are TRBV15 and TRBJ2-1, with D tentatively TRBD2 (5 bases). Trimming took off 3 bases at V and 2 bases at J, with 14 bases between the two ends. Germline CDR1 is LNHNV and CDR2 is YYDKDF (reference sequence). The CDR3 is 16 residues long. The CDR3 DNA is TGTGCCACCAGCAGCGAACACGGAGGACCCTACAATGAGCAGTTCTTC. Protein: CATSSEHGGPYNEQFF.

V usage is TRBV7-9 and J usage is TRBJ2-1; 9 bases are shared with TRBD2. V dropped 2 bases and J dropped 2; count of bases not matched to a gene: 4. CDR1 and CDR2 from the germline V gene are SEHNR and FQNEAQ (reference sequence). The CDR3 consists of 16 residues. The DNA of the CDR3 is TGTGCCAGCAGCTTATTAGGCGGGGGGGCCTACAATGAGCAGTTCTTC. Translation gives CASSLLGGGAYNEQFF.

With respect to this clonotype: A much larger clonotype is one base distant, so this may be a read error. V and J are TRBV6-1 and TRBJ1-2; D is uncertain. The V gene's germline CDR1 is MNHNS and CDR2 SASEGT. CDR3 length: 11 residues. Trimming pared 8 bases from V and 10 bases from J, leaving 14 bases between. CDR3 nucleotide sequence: TGTGCCAGCGGAATAGGCTCCGACTACACCTTC. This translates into CASGIGSDYTF.

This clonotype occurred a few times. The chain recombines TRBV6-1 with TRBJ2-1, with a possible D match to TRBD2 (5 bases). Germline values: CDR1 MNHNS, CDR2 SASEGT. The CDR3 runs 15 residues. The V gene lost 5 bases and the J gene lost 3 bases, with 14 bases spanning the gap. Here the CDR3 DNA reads TGTGCCAGCAGTCTTACAGCGGATGGCTACAATGAGCAGTTCTTC. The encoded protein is CASSLTADGYNEQFF.

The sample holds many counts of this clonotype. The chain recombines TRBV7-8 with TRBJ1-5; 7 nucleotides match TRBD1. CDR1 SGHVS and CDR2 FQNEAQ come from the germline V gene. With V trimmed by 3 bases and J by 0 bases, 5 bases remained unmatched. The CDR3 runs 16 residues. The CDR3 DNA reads TGTGCCAGCAGCTTCTTGACAGGGAATAGCAATCAGCCCCAGCATTTT. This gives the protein CASSFLTGNSNQPQHF.

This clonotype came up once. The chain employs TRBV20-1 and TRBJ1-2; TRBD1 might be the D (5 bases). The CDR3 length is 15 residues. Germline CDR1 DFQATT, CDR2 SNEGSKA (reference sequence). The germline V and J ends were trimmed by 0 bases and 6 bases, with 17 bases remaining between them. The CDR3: CSARDLGGGSHGYTF. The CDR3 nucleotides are TGCAGTGCTAGAGATCTCGGGGGAGGGAGTCATGGCTACACCTTC.

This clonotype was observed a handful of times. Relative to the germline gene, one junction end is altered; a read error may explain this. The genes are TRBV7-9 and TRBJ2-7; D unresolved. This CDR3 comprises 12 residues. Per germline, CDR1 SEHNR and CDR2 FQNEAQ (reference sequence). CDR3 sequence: CAGSFGVGEQYF. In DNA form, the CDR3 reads TGTGCCGGCAGCTTTGGGGTTGGCGAGCAGTACTTC.

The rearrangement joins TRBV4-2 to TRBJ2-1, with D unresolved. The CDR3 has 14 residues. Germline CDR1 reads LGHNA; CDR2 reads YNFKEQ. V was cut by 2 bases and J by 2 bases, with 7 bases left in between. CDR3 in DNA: TGTGCCAGCAGCCAAAGGAAGGCCTACAATGAGCAGTTCTTC. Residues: CASSQRKAYNEQFF.

The CDR3 is CASSRLMGDSPRDGYTF. DNA for the CDR3: TGTGCCAGCAGCCGCCTCATGGGGGACTCTCCCAGGGATGGCTACACCTTC. The V and J genes are TRBV14 and TRBJ1-2; D is perhaps TRBD1 (5 bases). Between the trimmed V and J ends, which lost 4 bases and 6 bases, there was a span of 24 bases. CDR1 and CDR2 (germline): SGHDN, FVKESK. CDR3 size: 17 residues. The variable domain in full, with the rest retrieved from reference TRBV14 and TRBJ1-2, is EAGVTQFPSHSVIEKGQTVTLRCDPISGHDNLYWYRRVMGKEIKFLLHFVKESKQDESGMPNNRFLAERTGGTYSTLKVQPAELEDSGVYFCASSRLMGDSPRDGYTFGSGTRLTVV.

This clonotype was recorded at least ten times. CDR3 region: CASSLSSSAYEQYF. In DNA form, the CDR3 reads TGTGCCAGCAGTTTGAGTAGTTCCGCCTACGAGCAGTACTTC. This chain uses TRBV12-3 or TRBV12-4 with TRBJ2-7; no reliable D call. V lost 3 bases and J 2 bases, leaving 11 bases between the germline ends. CDR3 length equals 14 residues.

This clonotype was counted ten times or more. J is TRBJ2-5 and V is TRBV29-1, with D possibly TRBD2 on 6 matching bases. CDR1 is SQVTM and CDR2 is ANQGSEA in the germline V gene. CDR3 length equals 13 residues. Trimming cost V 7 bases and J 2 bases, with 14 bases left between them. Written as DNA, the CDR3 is TGCAGCGGCCCGCGGGGTTTACAAGAGACCCAGTACTTC. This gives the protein CSGPRGLQETQYF.

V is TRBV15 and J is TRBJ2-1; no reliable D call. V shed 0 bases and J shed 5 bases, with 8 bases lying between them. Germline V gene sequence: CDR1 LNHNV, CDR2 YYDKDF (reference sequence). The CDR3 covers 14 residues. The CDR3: CATSRDRSNNEQFF. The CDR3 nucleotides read TGTGCCACCAGCAGAGACAGGAGCAACAATGAGCAGTTCTTC.

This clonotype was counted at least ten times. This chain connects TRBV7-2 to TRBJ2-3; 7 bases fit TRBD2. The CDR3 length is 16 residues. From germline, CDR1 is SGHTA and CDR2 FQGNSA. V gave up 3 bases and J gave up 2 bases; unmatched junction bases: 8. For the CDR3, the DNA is TGTGCCAGCAGCTTCGGGGTAGCGGGCCTCACAGATACGCAGTATTTT. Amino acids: CASSFGVAGLTDTQYF.

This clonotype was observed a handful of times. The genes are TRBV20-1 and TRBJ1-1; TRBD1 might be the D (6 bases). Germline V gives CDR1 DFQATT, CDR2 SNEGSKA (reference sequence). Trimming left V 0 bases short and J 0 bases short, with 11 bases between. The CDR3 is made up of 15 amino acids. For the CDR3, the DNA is TGCAGTGCTAGAGATCGGGACACTATGAACACTGAAGCTTTCTTT. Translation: CSARDRDTMNTEAFF.

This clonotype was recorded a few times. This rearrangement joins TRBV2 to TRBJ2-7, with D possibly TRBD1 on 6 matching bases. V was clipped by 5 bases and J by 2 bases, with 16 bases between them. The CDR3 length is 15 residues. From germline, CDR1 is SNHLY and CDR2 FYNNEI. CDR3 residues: CASSLAGQPTYEQYF. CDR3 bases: TGTGCCAGCAGTTTAGCAGGACAGCCCACCTACGAGCAGTACTTC.

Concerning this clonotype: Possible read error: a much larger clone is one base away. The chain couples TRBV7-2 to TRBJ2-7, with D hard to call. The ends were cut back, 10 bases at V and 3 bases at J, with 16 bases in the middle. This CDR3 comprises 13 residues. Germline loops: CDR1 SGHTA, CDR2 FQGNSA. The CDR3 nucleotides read TGTGCCAACATGTCGCCGGGCGACTACGAGCAGTACTTC. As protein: CANMSPGDYEQYF.

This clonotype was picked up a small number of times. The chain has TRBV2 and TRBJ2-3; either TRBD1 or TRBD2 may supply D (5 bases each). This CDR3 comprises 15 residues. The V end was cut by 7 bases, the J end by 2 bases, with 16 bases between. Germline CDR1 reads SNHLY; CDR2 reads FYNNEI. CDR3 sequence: CASTNKRGATDTQYF. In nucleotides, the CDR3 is TGTGCCAGCACCAACAAGAGGGGAGCCACAGATACGCAGTATTTT. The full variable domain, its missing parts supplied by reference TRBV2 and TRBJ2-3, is EPEVTQTPSHQVTQMGQEVILRCVPISNHLYFYWYRQILGQKVEFLVSFYNNEISEKSEIFDDQFSVERPDGSNFTLKIRSTKLEDSAMYFCASTNKRGATDTQYFGPGTRLTVL.

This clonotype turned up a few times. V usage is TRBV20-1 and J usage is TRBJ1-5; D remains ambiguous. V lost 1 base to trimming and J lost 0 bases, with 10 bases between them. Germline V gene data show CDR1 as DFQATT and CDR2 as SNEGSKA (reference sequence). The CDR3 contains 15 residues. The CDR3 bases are TGCAGTGCTAGAGCGAGGGTGTATAGCAATCAGCCCCAGCATTTT. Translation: CSARARVYSNQPQHF.

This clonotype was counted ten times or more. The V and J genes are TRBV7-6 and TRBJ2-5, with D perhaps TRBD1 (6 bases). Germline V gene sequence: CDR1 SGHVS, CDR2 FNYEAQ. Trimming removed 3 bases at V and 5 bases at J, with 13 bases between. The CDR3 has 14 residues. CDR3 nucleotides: TGTGCCAGCAGCTTGGGGACAACGGTGGAGACCCAGTACTTC. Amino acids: CASSLGTTVETQYF. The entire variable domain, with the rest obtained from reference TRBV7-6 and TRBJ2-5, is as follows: GAGVSQSPRYKVTKRGQDVALRCDPISGHVSLYWYRQALGQGPEFLTYFNYEAQQDKSGLPNDRFSAERPEGSISTLTIQRTEQRDSAMYRCASSLGTTVETQYFGPGTRLLVL.

Here the CDR3 DNA reads TGTGCCAGCACCCTCGTACTAGCGGGGCTCTACAATGAGCAGTTCTTC. Its translation: CASTLVLAGLYNEQFF. The chain links TRBV6-1 to TRBJ2-1; 10 bases align to TRBD2. Germline lookup yields CDR1 MNHNS and CDR2 SASEGT. The CDR3 loop spans 16 amino acids. Trimming took 7 bases from V and 3 from J; bases not matched to a gene: 9.

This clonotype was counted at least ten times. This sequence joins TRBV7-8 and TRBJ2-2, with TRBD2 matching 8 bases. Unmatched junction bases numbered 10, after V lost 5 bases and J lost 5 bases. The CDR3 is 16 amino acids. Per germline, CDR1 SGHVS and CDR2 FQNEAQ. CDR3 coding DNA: TGTGCCAGCAGCCAACCGGGACTAGATTTTACCGGGGAGCTGTTTTTT. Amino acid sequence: CASSQPGLDFTGELFF. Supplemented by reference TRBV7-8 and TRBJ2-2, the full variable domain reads GAGVSQSPRYKVAKRGQDVALRCDPISGHVSLFWYQQALGQGPEFLTYFQNEAQLDKSGLPSDRFFAERPEGSVSTLKIQRTQQEDSAVYLCASSQPGLDFTGELFFGEGSRLTVL.

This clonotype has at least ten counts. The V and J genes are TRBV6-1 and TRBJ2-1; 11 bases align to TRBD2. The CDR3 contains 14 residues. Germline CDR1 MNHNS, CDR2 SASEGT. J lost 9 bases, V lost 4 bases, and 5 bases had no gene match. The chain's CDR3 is CASSVLAGGPEQFF. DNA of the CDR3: TGTGCCAGCAGTGTCCTAGCGGGGGGACCTGAGCAGTTCTTC.